The T cell receptor beta chain under discussion was sequenced for a study of CD8 T cells in ankylosing spondylitis. This clonotype came up a few times. Its antigen is as yet unknown. Study observations and caveats: Seemingly characteristic of ankylosing spondylitis blood was a TCR beta motif consisting of fewer than 10 highly homologous variants. CD8+ by phenotype, disease-linked clones were relatively rare in peripheral blood.

TCRdb processed the 5' RACE reads anew with MiXCR; each CDR3 protein has one entry. The profile covers 250,000 to 400,000 distinct CDR3 sequences, with approximately 10% appearing a single time and roughly 9% taken by the ten largest. V shed 4 bases and J shed 10 bases, with 11 bases lying between them. Germline V gene data show CDR1 as KGHSH and CDR2 as LQKENI. The CDR3 has 12 amino acids. The chain employs TRBV18 and TRBJ2-1; D possibly corresponds to TRBD1 (6 bases). Material: blood, either unsorted or a sorted T cell fraction (not recorded which). This TCR was sampled from a female donor with ankylosing spondylitis or in good health (not recorded which). The CDR3 protein is CASSLTGTEQFF. CDR3 sequence (DNA): TGTGCCAGCTCACTTACCGGGACAGAGCAGTTCTTC.